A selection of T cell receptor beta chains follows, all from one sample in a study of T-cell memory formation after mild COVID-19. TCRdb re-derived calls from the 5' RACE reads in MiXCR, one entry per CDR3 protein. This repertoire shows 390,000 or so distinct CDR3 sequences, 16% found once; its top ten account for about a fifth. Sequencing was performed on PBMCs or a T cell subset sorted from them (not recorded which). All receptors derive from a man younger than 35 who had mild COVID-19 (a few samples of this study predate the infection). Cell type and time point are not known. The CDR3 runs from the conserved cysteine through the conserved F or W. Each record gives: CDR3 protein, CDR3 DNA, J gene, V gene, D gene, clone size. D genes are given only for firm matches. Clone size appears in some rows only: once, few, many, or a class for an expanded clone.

CDR3: CASKPPAPRDGYTF; DNA: TGTGCCAGCAAGCCCCCAGCCCCCAGGGATGGCTACACCTTC; J: TRBJ1-2; V: TRBV27; D: -; size: -
CDR3: CASSLFGAQETQYF; DNA: TGTGCCAGCAGTTTGTTTGGGGCCCAAGAGACCCAGTACTTC; J: TRBJ2-5; V: TRBV28; D: -; size: few
CDR3: CASRQSIAGANVLTF; DNA: TGTGCCAGCAGACAGTCTATTGCAGGGGCCAACGTCCTGACTTTC; J: TRBJ2-6; V: TRBV6-6; D: -; size: -
CDR3: CASSLPRGELFF; DNA: TGCGCCAGCAGCCTACCACGAGGAGAGCTGTTTTTT; J: TRBJ2-2; V: TRBV4-1; D: -; size: -
CDR3: CASSLRSQGRSETQYF; DNA: TGCGCCAGCAGCTTGCGGTCCCAGGGGAGGTCGGAGACCCAGTACTTC; J: TRBJ2-5; V: TRBV5-1; D: -; size: -
CDR3: CSVEERDYEQFF; DNA: TGCAGCGTTGAGGAGAGGGACTATGAGCAGTTCTTC; J: TRBJ2-1; V: TRBV29-1; D: -; size: many
CDR3: CASSLGSRQETQYF; DNA: TGCGCCAGCAGCTTGGGCAGCCGGCAAGAAACCCAGTACTTC; J: TRBJ2-5; V: TRBV5-1; D: -; size: few
CDR3: CASTELLVNEQFF; DNA: TGTGCCAGCACCGAATTACTAGTTAATGAGCAGTTCTTC; J: TRBJ2-1; V: TRBV7-9; D: -; size: many
CDR3: CSAPRAEVGTQYF; DNA: TGCAGTGCCCCGAGGGCTGAAGTAGGTACGCAGTATTTT; J: TRBJ2-3; V: TRBV20-1; D: -; size: -
CDR3: CASSLLSPEAFF; DNA: TGTGCCAGCAGCTTGTTAAGCCCTGAAGCTTTCTTT; J: TRBJ1-1; V: TRBV5-5; D: -; size: few
CDR3: CASSQITSGRQETQYF; DNA: TGTGCCAGCAGCCAAATAACCTCGGGACGGCAAGAGACCCAGTACTTC; J: TRBJ2-5; V: TRBV3-1; D: -; size: few
CDR3: CASSYAVAGTEAFF; DNA: TGTGCCAGCAGTTACGCGGTAGCGGGCACTGAAGCTTTCTTT; J: TRBJ1-1; V: TRBV6-6; D: -; size: -
CDR3: CASSYGTPSNEQFF; DNA: TGTGCCAGCAGTTATGGGACACCCTCCAATGAGCAGTTCTTC; J: TRBJ2-1; V: TRBV6-5; D: -; size: few
CDR3: CASTTDEGGYGYTF; DNA: TGTGCCAGCACCACGGACGAGGGGGGCTATGGCTACACCTTC; J: TRBJ1-2; V: TRBV12-3/TRBV12-4; D: -; size: -
CDR3: CASSSAGAEGNTIYF; DNA: TGTGCCAGCAGTTCCGCGGGGGCTGAAGGAAACACCATATATTTT; J: TRBJ1-3; V: TRBV6-2/TRBV6-3; D: -; size: few
CDR3: CSASSGGLTDTQYF; DNA: TGCAGTGCTTCTAGCGGGGGGTTAACAGATACGCAGTATTTT; J: TRBJ2-3; V: TRBV20-1; D: TRBD2; size: -
CDR3: CASSQKRDEQFF; DNA: TGCGCCAGCAGCCAGAAACGGGATGAGCAGTTCTTC; J: TRBJ2-1; V: TRBV5-1; D: -; size: few
CDR3: CASRGGTTGELFF; DNA: TGTGCCAGCCGGGGGGGGACCACCGGGGAGCTGTTTTTT; J: TRBJ2-2; V: TRBV6-1; D: TRBD2; size: -
CDR3: CSALNRGLNEKLFF; DNA: TGCAGTGCACTGAACAGGGGGCTTAATGAAAAACTGTTTTTT; J: TRBJ1-4; V: TRBV20-1; D: TRBD1; size: few
CDR3: CASSQDWSSYEQYF; DNA: TGTGCCAGCAGCCAAGATTGGTCCTCCTACGAGCAGTACTTC; J: TRBJ2-7; V: TRBV4-2; D: -; size: -
CDR3: CASSQELAGGFDEQFF; DNA: TGTGCCAGCAGCCAAGAGTTGGCGGGGGGGTTCGATGAGCAGTTCTTC; J: TRBJ2-1; V: TRBV4-2; D: TRBD2; size: -
CDR3: CASSLTDRVGNEQFF; DNA: TGTGCCAGCAGCTTAACGGACAGGGTGGGCAATGAGCAGTTCTTC; J: TRBJ2-1; V: TRBV7-6; D: TRBD1; size: -
CDR3: CASSPQGGSSNQPQHF; DNA: TGTGCCAGCAGCCCTCAGGGGGGTTCTAGCAATCAGCCCCAGCATTTT; J: TRBJ1-5; V: TRBV7-8; D: TRBD1; size: few
CDR3: CASSPLAGSTSTDTQYF; DNA: TGTGCCAGCTCACCGCTAGCGGGGTCGACTAGCACAGATACGCAGTATTTT; J: TRBJ2-3; V: TRBV18; D: TRBD2; size: few
CDR3: CASSQEVTVTSYGYTF; DNA: TGCGCCAGCAGCCAAGAGGTGACGGTAACTTCCTATGGCTACACCTTC; J: TRBJ1-2; V: TRBV4-3; D: -; size: few
CDR3: CASSTPGQRSEAFF; DNA: TGCGCCAGCAGCACACCGGGACAAAGGTCTGAAGCTTTCTTT; J: TRBJ1-1; V: TRBV4-1; D: -; size: -
CDR3: CASIGDIEAFF; DNA: TGTGCCAGCATTGGGGACATCGAAGCTTTCTTT; J: TRBJ1-1; V: TRBV7-9; D: -; size: -
CDR3: CASSDEAAGELFF; DNA: TGCGCCAGCAGTGACGAGGCGGCCGGGGAGCTGTTTTTT; J: TRBJ2-2; V: TRBV10-1; D: -; size: -
CDR3: CASSIGRGGQASTEAFF; DNA: TGTGCCAGTAGTATCGGGAGGGGCGGACAAGCGTCCACTGAAGCTTTCTTT; J: TRBJ1-1; V: TRBV19; D: -; size: few
CDR3: CASRQGHSPLHF; DNA: TGTGCCAGCAGACAGGGACATTCACCCCTCCACTTT; J: TRBJ1-6; V: TRBV6-5; D: -; size: -
CDR3: CASVRAGGADTQYF; DNA: TGTGCCAGCGTCCGAGCGGGGGGAGCAGATACGCAGTATTTT; J: TRBJ2-3; V: TRBV6-5; D: TRBD2; size: few
CDR3: CASSPGSGGPDTQYF; DNA: TGTGCCAGCAGCCCGGGGTCGGGGGGGCCAGATACGCAGTATTTT; J: TRBJ2-3; V: TRBV5-6; D: TRBD2; size: few
CDR3: CASRSTGNLETQYF; DNA: TGTGCCAGCAGGTCGACAGGGAACCTAGAGACCCAGTACTTC; J: TRBJ2-5; V: TRBV12-3/TRBV12-4; D: TRBD1; size: few
CDR3: CASSEAGAGQETQYF; DNA: TGTGCCAGCAGTGAAGCCGGGGCAGGACAAGAGACCCAGTACTTC; J: TRBJ2-5; V: TRBV2; D: -; size: -
CDR3: CASSEWLVGAPDTGTQYF; DNA: TGTGCCAGCAGTGAATGGCTAGTAGGGGCCCCCGACACCGGTACGCAGTATTTT; J: TRBJ2-3; V: TRBV2; D: -; size: few
CDR3: CASSRVGGVFITEAFF; DNA: TGTGCCAGCAGCCGAGTTGGGGGTGTCTTTATCACTGAAGCTTTCTTT; J: TRBJ1-1; V: TRBV27; D: -; size: -
CDR3: CASKQGAGGYNEQFF; DNA: TGTGCCAGCAAACAGGGGGCGGGAGGGTACAATGAGCAGTTCTTC; J: TRBJ2-1; V: TRBV12-3/TRBV12-4; D: -; size: -
CDR3: CASSQIEGGETQYF; DNA: TGTGCCAGCAGTCAGATAGAGGGGGGAGAGACCCAGTACTTC; J: TRBJ2-5; V: TRBV12-3/TRBV12-4; D: -; size: -
CDR3: CASSFMVAGGPSTDTQYF; DNA: TGTGCCAGCAGCTTTATGGTAGCGGGGGGGCCCAGCACAGATACGCAGTATTTT; J: TRBJ2-3; V: TRBV11-2; D: TRBD2; size: few
CDR3: CASSLIEPGTEYNEQFF; DNA: TGTGCCAGCTCACTCATAGAACCCGGGACAGAATACAATGAGCAGTTCTTC; J: TRBJ2-1; V: TRBV18; D: TRBD1; size: few
CDR3: CASSLVPPGDTGELFF; DNA: TGCGCCAGCAGCTTGGTCCCACCGGGCGACACCGGGGAGCTGTTTTTT; J: TRBJ2-2; V: TRBV5-1; D: -; size: few
CDR3: CASRSPGTSAGELFF; DNA: TGCGCCAGCAGATCCCCCGGGACTAGCGCCGGGGAGCTGTTTTTT; J: TRBJ2-2; V: TRBV5-1; D: TRBD2; size: many
CDR3: CSVFGVNAYEQYF; DNA: TGCAGCGTTTTCGGAGTTAACGCCTACGAGCAGTACTTC; J: TRBJ2-7; V: TRBV29-1; D: -; size: -
CDR3: CASSLEPLDTQYF; DNA: TGTGCCAGCAGCTTAGAACCTCTAGATACGCAGTATTTT; J: TRBJ2-3; V: TRBV7-2; D: -; size: -
CDR3: CASSLDHGTGSSGELFF; DNA: TGTGCCAGCAGCTTAGATCACGGGACAGGGAGTAGCGGGGAGCTGTTTTTT; J: TRBJ2-2; V: TRBV11-3; D: TRBD1; size: -
CDR3: CSASGNGGGYNEQFF; DNA: TGCAGTGCTAGCGGCAACGGGGGGGGCTACAATGAGCAGTTCTTC; J: TRBJ2-1; V: TRBV20-1; D: TRBD2; size: few
CDR3: CASSRGPGQGDF; DNA: TGTGCCAGCAGTCGAGGCCCGGGACAGGGGGACTTC; J: TRBJ2-5; V: TRBV6-2/TRBV6-3; D: TRBD1; size: few
CDR3: CSARDQGGVGGNIQYF; DNA: TGCAGTGCTAGAGATCAGGGTGGTGTAGGGGGAAACATTCAGTACTTC; J: TRBJ2-4; V: TRBV20-1; D: -; size: many
CDR3: CASSLERGYTGELFF; DNA: TGCGCCAGCAGCCTGGAGCGGGGTTACACCGGGGAGCTGTTTTTT; J: TRBJ2-2; V: TRBV5-1; D: TRBD2; size: few
CDR3: CASSISGTGPTGELFF; DNA: TGTGCCAGCAGCATCTCCGGGACAGGGCCTACCGGGGAGCTGTTTTTT; J: TRBJ2-2; V: TRBV5-6; D: TRBD1; size: many
CDR3: CASSLGPERGAWNEQFF; DNA: TGTGCCAGCAGCTTAGGGCCGGAGCGGGGGGCCTGGAATGAGCAGTTCTTC; J: TRBJ2-1; V: TRBV7-2; D: TRBD2; size: -
CDR3: CASSPGTILDTDTQYF; DNA: TGTGCCAGCAGCCCTGGGACCATATTGGATACAGATACGCAGTATTTT; J: TRBJ2-3; V: TRBV5-5; D: -; size: few
CDR3: CASSPPSTNEQFF; DNA: TGTGCCAGCTCACCACCCTCGACCAATGAGCAGTTCTTC; J: TRBJ2-1; V: TRBV18; D: -; size: -
CDR3: CASSPWETQYF; DNA: TGTGCCAGCAGCCCCTGGGAGACCCAGTACTTC; J: TRBJ2-5; V: TRBV7-2; D: -; size: many
CDR3: CASSLRGTGDGYTF; DNA: TGCGCCAGCAGCTTACGGGGGACAGGGGACGGCTACACCTTC; J: TRBJ1-2; V: TRBV5-1; D: TRBD1; size: -